What follows are 28 T cell receptor beta chains derived from one specimen sequenced in a study of T cell changes during pregnancy in multiple sclerosis (dated by TCRdb to between 2018 and 2021). The method was the immunoSEQ multiplex PCR assay. Sourced from immuneACCESS, this table was stored by TCRdb with only in-frame sequences that have V and J called. A share of the clones is absent; for the studies checked, an unresolved V gene accounts for under half, and the remainder has no known explanation. A total of about 52,000 clones appear in this sample, around 94% of them only once. The top ten constitute about 0.37% of the sample. This material consisted of CD4+ T cells from peripheral blood mononuclear cells, taken before pregnancy. These receptors originate from a female donor with multiple sclerosis, enrolled in a pregnancy study.

The rearrangement uses TRBV9 and TRBJ2-6; the D gene is possibly TRBD1 (6 bases). Germline V gene sequence: CDR1 SGDLS, CDR2 YYNGEE. Trimming stripped 4 bases from V and 8 bases from J, with 19 bases between. The CDR3 loop spans 16 amino acids. The chain's CDR3 is CASSPRTAEVSNVLTF. CDR3 nucleotides: TGTGCCAGCAGCCCCCGGACAGCGGAGGTGTCCAACGTCCTGACTTTC.

The V and J genes are TRBV11-2 and TRBJ1-1, with D hard to call. The CDR3 totals 14 residues. Germline values: CDR1 SGHAT, CDR2 FQNNGV. The V end lost 1 base, the J end lost 11 bases, and 17 bases lay between the germline ends. The CDR3 DNA reads TGTGCCAGCAGCTTAGTGGGAGGCGCCTGGGTGGCTTTCTTT. Protein product: CASSLVGGAWVAFF.

The V call is TRBV19, the J call TRBJ1-4; no firm D call. The germline V and J ends were trimmed by 1 base and 0 bases, with 9 bases remaining between them. Germline-derived CDR1 and CDR2 are LNHDA and SQIVND (reference sequence). The CDR3 is made up of 16 amino acids. CDR3 bases: TGTGCCAGTAGTATAGTCCAGACTGCAACTAATGAAAAACTGTTTTTT. Residues: CASSIVQTATNEKLFF.

The chain employs TRBV18 and TRBJ1-1, with TRBD1 identical over 7 bases. CDR1 is KGHSH, CDR2 LQKENI, per germline. This CDR3 comprises 16 residues. V lost 4 bases, J lost 1 base, and 9 bases stayed unmatched. The CDR3 spells CASSLGMGQSNTEAFF. For the CDR3, the DNA is TGTGCCAGCTCACTGGGGATGGGACAGTCGAACACTGAAGCTTTCTTT.

The chain carries TRBV7-2 and TRBJ2-7; unclear D gene. In germline, CDR1 is SGHTA, CDR2 FQGNSA. The CDR3 runs to 14 residues. V dropped 2 bases and J dropped 0 bases, with 8 bases sitting between them. The CDR3 loop reads CASSLTRSSYEQYF. The CDR3 DNA sequence: TGTGCCAGCAGCTTAACGCGGAGCTCCTACGAGCAGTACTTC. Variable domain in full (rest from reference TRBV7-2 and TRBJ2-7): GAGVSQSPSNKVTEKGKDVELRCDPISGHTALYWYRQSLGQGLEFLIYFQGNSAPDKSGLPSDRFSAERTGGSVSTLTIQRTQQEDSAVYLCASSLTRSSYEQYFGPGTRLTVT.

This clone is a singleton in its sample. The chain combines TRBV5-1 with TRBJ2-1; 13 positions match TRBD2. Looked up from germline, CDR1 is SGHRS and CDR2 is YFSETQ. The CDR3 contains 21 residues. The V gene end was trimmed by 7 bases and the J gene end by 0 bases; junction bases not matched to a gene: 19. The CDR3 DNA is TGCGCCAGCTGGGACCGGGACAGGGGACTAGCGGGGATACTCTCCTACAATGAGCAGTTCTTC. Translated, it gives CASWDRDRGLAGILSYNEQFF.

This clone appeared once. This sequence joins TRBV5-1 and TRBJ2-2; TRBD2 aligns across 7 bases. This CDR3 has 16 amino acids. Germline V gives CDR1 SGHRS, CDR2 YFSETQ. Losses at the gene ends were 0 bases for V and 4 bases for J; bases not matched to a gene: 6. The CDR3 loop is CASSLETSVPTGELFF. In nucleotides, the CDR3 is TGCGCCAGCAGCTTGGAAACTAGCGTTCCCACCGGGGAGCTGTTTTTT.

CDR3 loop: CAVVAAGELFF. CDR3 sequence (DNA): TGTGCCGTGGTCGCAGCCGGGGAGCTGTTTTTT. The chain links TRBV7-9 to TRBJ2-2, with no clear D. The CDR3 contains 11 residues. CDR1 and CDR2 (germline): SEHNR, FQNEAQ (reference sequence). The V and J ends lost 11 bases and 6 bases respectively, with 10 bases between them.

This chain connects TRBV5-1 to TRBJ2-7, with TRBD2 as a possible D gene (5 bases). CDR1 and CDR2 from the germline V gene are SGHRS and YFSETQ. With 0 bases removed from V and 6 bases from J, the gap between germline ends came to 13 bases. The CDR3 sequence is 14 residues long. The CDR3 loop is CASSLGDLGSEQYF. The CDR3 nucleotides read TGCGCCAGCAGCTTGGGGGATCTAGGGAGCGAGCAGTACTTC.

This clone appeared a single time. The chain employs TRBV27 and TRBJ1-5; 7 bases agree with TRBD1. The CDR3 extends over 14 amino acids. V lost 6 bases, J lost 3 bases, and 5 bases stayed unmatched. Germline V gene sequence: CDR1 MNHEY, CDR2 SMNVEV (reference sequence). The CDR3 sequence is CASRGTVNNQPQHF. CDR3 DNA sequence: TGTGCCAGCAGGGGGACAGTGAACAATCAGCCCCAGCATTTT.

The chain combines TRBV2 with TRBJ2-1; 10 nucleotides match TRBD2. The CDR3 is made up of 13 amino acids. Trimming cost V 6 bases and J 8 bases; bases outside gene matches: 4. Germline V gene lookup returns CDR1 SNHLY and CDR2 FYNNEI. CDR3 residues: CASRSGRGHEQFF. The CDR3 region has the DNA TGTGCCAGCAGAAGCGGGAGGGGACATGAGCAGTTCTTC.

The chain carries TRBV27 and TRBJ1-2, with 10 bases aligning to TRBD1. This CDR3 is 14 amino acids long. CDR1 and CDR2 (germline): MNHEY, SMNVEV (reference sequence). After removal of 6 bases from V and 2 bases from J, the junction contained 3 bases not matched to a gene. This chain's CDR3 is CASRGQGVNYGYTF. The CDR3 nucleotides are TGTGCCAGCAGAGGACAGGGGGTGAACTATGGCTACACCTTC.

The chain has TRBV14 and TRBJ1-1, with a weak D call TRBD1 (6 bases). With 4 bases removed from V and 6 bases from J, the gap between germline ends came to 9 bases. The CDR3 is 12 amino acids. Germline V gene data show CDR1 as SGHDN and CDR2 as FVKESK. The CDR3 sequence: CASSPGQPEAFF. In nucleotides, the CDR3 is TGTGCCAGCAGCCCAGGACAGCCTGAAGCTTTCTTT.

V usage is TRBV18 and J usage is TRBJ2-1; TRBD2 agrees at 11 bases. Per germline, CDR1 KGHSH and CDR2 LQKENI. The CDR3 runs to 20 residues. The V and J ends lost 3 bases and 5 bases, in that order; junction bases with no gene match: 18. The CDR3 spells CASSPGALAGGRFRNNEQFF. The CDR3 DNA sequence: TGTGCCAGCTCACCCGGAGCCTTAGCGGGAGGGCGGTTTCGGAACAATGAGCAGTTCTTC.

In its sample, this clone was seen a few times. The rearrangement links TRBV4-2 to TRBJ1-2, with 8 bases fitting TRBD1. This CDR3 spans 15 amino acids. V dropped 0 bases and J dropped 3; count of bases not matched to a gene: 3. CDR1 is LGHNA and CDR2 is YNFKEQ in the germline V gene. The CDR3 is CASSQEDREDYGYTF. The CDR3 DNA reads TGTGCCAGCAGCCAAGAGGACAGGGAGGACTATGGCTACACCTTC.

The genes are TRBV4-1 and TRBJ1-4; 11 bases agree with TRBD1. Germline V gene data show CDR1 as MGHRA and CDR2 as YSYEKL. The V gene end was trimmed by 1 base and the J gene end by 7 bases; junction bases not matched to a gene: 5. The CDR3 loop spans 16 amino acids. The DNA of the CDR3 is TGCGCCAGCAGCCAAGCGGGACAGGGGGTTGGTGAAAAACTGTTTTTT. It specifies CASSQAGQGVGEKLFF.

The chain recombines TRBV21-1 with TRBJ2-2; the tabulated D call, TRBD2, remains unverified against the DNA. TRBV21-1 is a pseudogene. The CDR3 is made up of 15 amino acids. The CDR3 protein is CASSPQEGNTGELFF. CDR3 in DNA: TGTGCCAGCAGCCCCCAGGAGGGAAACACCGGGGAGCTGTTTTTT.

This rearrangement joins TRBV19 to TRBJ1-2; perhaps TRBD1 as D (5 bases). Germline lookup yields CDR1 LNHDA and CDR2 SQIVND (reference sequence). This CDR3 is built from 13 residues. Between the trimmed V and J ends, which lost 3 bases and 3 bases, there was a span of 8 bases. The CDR3 sequence: CASSMTGDYGYTF. The DNA of the CDR3 is TGTGCCAGTAGTATGACGGGGGACTATGGCTACACCTTC.

The chain has TRBV5-6 and TRBJ2-1; 8 bases fit TRBD1. This CDR3 has 15 residues. Germline V lookup: CDR1 SGHDT, CDR2 YYEEEE. Trimming at V came to 3 bases and at J to 6 bases, leaving 8 bases not matched to a gene. CDR3 in DNA: TGTGCCAGCAGCTCTGGACAGGGACAGGCCAATGAGCAGTTCTTC. It is translated as CASSSGQGQANEQFF.

The J gene is TRBJ2-1, the V gene TRBV7-6; TRBD2 matches 14 bases. This CDR3 has 15 residues. Germline V gives CDR1 SGHVS, CDR2 FNYEAQ. With V trimmed by 0 bases and J by 8 bases, 0 bases remained unmatched. CDR3 residues: CASSLAGLAGDEQFF. The CDR3 bases are TGTGCCAGCAGCTTAGCGGGACTAGCGGGAGATGAGCAGTTCTTC.

In the case of this clone: At one of its ends the junction is not consistent with the germline gene, which may arise from a read error. The genes are TRBV6-1 and TRBJ2-1; TRBD2 matches 9 bases. The V gene's germline CDR1 is MNHNS and CDR2 SASEGT. This CDR3 comprises 15 residues. The CDR3 DNA is TGTGCCAGCAGAGAAGGACTAGCGCCCCACAATGAGCAGTTCTTC. It codes for CASREGLAPHNEQFF.

V and J are TRBV27 and TRBJ1-2, with D tentatively TRBD1 (5 bases). The CDR3 covers 14 residues. V shed 5 bases and J shed 2 bases, with 12 bases lying between them. The germline CDR1 and CDR2 sequences are MNHEY and SMNVEV (reference sequence). CDR3 in amino acids: CASSRGIFNYGYTF. DNA for the CDR3: TGTGCCAGCAGTCGGGGGATTTTCAACTATGGCTACACCTTC.

The J gene is TRBJ1-2, the V gene TRBV4-1, with 7 bases fitting TRBD1. V shed 1 base and J 4 bases; nucleotides not matched to a gene: 3. The CDR3 consists of 14 residues. CDR1 is MGHRA, CDR2 YSYEKL, per germline. CDR3 DNA: TGCGCCAGCAGCCAAGCAGGGGGAATCTATGGCTACACCTTC. This translates into CASSQAGGIYGYTF.

This clone is a singleton in its sample. The chain joins TRBV7-9 to TRBJ1-2; 12 positions agree with TRBD1. CDR3 size: 14 residues. Germline lookup yields CDR1 SEHNR and CDR2 FQNEAQ (reference sequence). The V gene end was trimmed by 5 bases and the J gene end by 7 bases; junction bases not matched to a gene: 5. CDR3: CASSAGQGAGGYTF. CDR3 bases: TGTGCCAGCAGCGCGGGACAGGGGGCAGGTGGCTACACCTTC.

This clone was counted a single time. This chain connects TRBV5-1 to TRBJ2-7, with D hard to call. The germline V gene has CDR1 SGHRS and CDR2 YFSETQ. The CDR3 length is 12 residues. Trimming cost V 4 bases and J 6 bases, with 11 bases left between them. The CDR3 DNA follows: TGCGCCAGCAGCGTGGGGTCCGGCGAGCAGTACTTC. It is translated as CASSVGSGEQYF.

This sequence joins TRBV25-1 and TRBJ2-2, with 7 bases that match TRBD1. The trim removed 5 bases at V and 6 bases at J, leaving 9 bases unmatched. The length of the CDR3 is 15 residues. Germline V gene lookup returns CDR1 MGHDK and CDR2 SYGVNS. This CDR3 reads CASSPGQVGSGELFF. The CDR3 DNA sequence: TGTGCCAGCAGTCCAGGACAGGTTGGATCCGGGGAGCTGTTTTTT.

This clone occurred a few times. CDR3 loop: CAQGTGKTEAFF. The DNA for the CDR3 is TGTGCCCAGGGGACAGGGAAAACTGAAGCTTTCTTT. The chain is built from TRBV30 and TRBJ1-1, with TRBD1 matching over 9 bases. The CDR3 has 12 residues. CDR1 is GTSNPN, CDR2 SVGIG, per germline (reference sequence). V gave up 8 bases and J gave up 5 bases; unmatched junction bases: 6.

This clone is a singleton in its sample. The J gene is TRBJ2-7, the V gene TRBV6-1, with a tentative D call TRBD1 (6 bases). Trimming took off 1 base at V and 1 base at J, with 8 bases between the two ends. The CDR3 runs to 14 residues. Germline V gene lookup returns CDR1 MNHNS and CDR2 SASEGT. CDR3 sequence: CASSEGDRSYEQYF. In DNA, the CDR3 is TGTGCCAGCAGTGAAGGCGACAGGTCCTACGAGCAGTACTTC.